The 15 T cell receptor beta chains below all came from one sample that was sequenced in a study of sequential checkpoint blockade in melanoma. Treatment meaning: randomized to nivolumab then ipilimumab (arm A) or the reverse (arm B). Profiling relied on immunoSEQ multiplex PCR, and the TCRdb table lists in-frame clones only, not all of them. The repertoire holds about 17,000 clones, with 65% to 80% as singletons. The sequencing used CD8+ T cells sorted from blood (inferred from file names), collected from a patient given nivolumab and ipilimumab in sequence. The receptors stem from a human donor with melanoma.

J is TRBJ1-2 and V is TRBV5-4; no definite D call. Germline lookup yields CDR1 SGHNT and CDR2 YYREEE (reference sequence). V lost 7 bases and J 0 bases, leaving 13 bases between the germline ends. The length of the CDR3 is 14 residues. CDR3 coding DNA: TGTGCCAGCTTTGAAGACTTATCTAACTATGGCTACACCTTC. It yields the protein CASFEDLSNYGYTF. Using reference TRBV5-4 and TRBJ1-2 for the parts outside the CDR3, the full variable domain is ETGVTQSPTHLIKTRGQQVTLRCSSQSGHNTVSWYQQALGQGPQFIFQYYREEENGRGNFPPRFSGLQFPNYSSELNVNALELDDSALYLCASFEDLSNYGYTFGSGTRLTVV.

The chain couples TRBV7-9 to TRBJ2-3; D unclear. Germline-derived CDR1 and CDR2 are SEHNR and FQNEAQ (reference sequence). The CDR3 has 16 amino acids. Trimming removed 2 bases at V and 0 bases at J, with 12 bases between. The CDR3 here is CASSLLSLLSTDTQYF. The CDR3 coding sequence is TGTGCCAGCAGCTTACTGTCTTTACTTAGCACAGATACGCAGTATTTT.

The chain recombines TRBV6-1 with TRBJ2-4, with 9 bases identical to TRBD1. Germline-derived CDR1 and CDR2 are MNHNS and SASEGT. This CDR3 spans 15 amino acids. Germline trimming cut 3 bases from V and 4 bases from J; bases unmatched to any gene: 4. The CDR3 region has the DNA TGTGCCAGCAGTGAGCTCGGGACAGGGAAAAACATTCAGTACTTC. This sequence encodes CASSELGTGKNIQYF.

The chain uses TRBV7-7 and TRBJ2-3; TRBD2 agrees at 8 bases. V was clipped by 1 base and J by 4 bases; unmatched bases: 4. Germline CDR1 SSHAT, CDR2 FNYEAQ (reference sequence). The CDR3 spans 15 residues. CDR3 sequence: CASSLGGGSADTQYF. The DNA of the CDR3 is TGTGCCAGCAGCTTAGGCGGGGGGTCCGCAGATACGCAGTATTTT.

The V and J genes are TRBV2 and TRBJ2-2, with 8 bases aligning to TRBD2. Germline lookup yields CDR1 SNHLY and CDR2 FYNNEI. The CDR3 extends over 16 amino acids. With 8 bases clipped from V and 4 bases from J, the junction kept 12 bases outside the gene matches. The CDR3: CASPPVRLASTGELFF. The CDR3 region has the DNA TGTGCCAGCCCTCCGGTGAGACTAGCGAGCACCGGGGAGCTGTTTTTT.

The V gene is TRBV5-1, the J gene TRBJ2-1; 9 bases fit TRBD2. V was clipped by 4 bases and J by 8 bases; unmatched bases: 10. CDR1 and CDR2 (germline): SGHRS, YFSETQ. There are 15 residues in the CDR3. The CDR3 bases are TGCGCCAGCAGCACCGCGGGGGGGCCTTTGGATGAGCAGTTCTTC. As protein: CASSTAGGPLDEQFF. The entire variable domain, with the rest obtained from reference TRBV5-1 and TRBJ2-1, is as follows: KAGVTQTPRYLIKTRGQQVTLSCSPISGHRSVSWYQQTPGQGLQFLFEYFSETQRNKGNFPGRFSGRQFSNSRSEMNVSTLELGDSALYLCASSTAGGPLDEQFFGPGTRLTVL.

This clone was observed once. The J gene is TRBJ2-3, the V gene TRBV5-1; D ambiguous. This CDR3 contains 15 residues. Trimming took 4 bases from V and 0 from J, leaving 12 bases between them. Germline CDR1 SGHRS, CDR2 YFSETQ. In DNA form, the CDR3 reads TGCGCCAGCAGCCGCGGAATAACTAGCACAGATACGCAGTATTTT. Translation: CASSRGITSTDTQYF.

The V and J genes are TRBV7-2 and TRBJ2-3, with 13 bases matching TRBD2. Germline values: CDR1 SGHTA, CDR2 FQGNSA. The CDR3 is made up of 15 amino acids. V shed 5 bases and J 4 bases; nucleotides not matched to a gene: 3. CDR3 sequence: CASSELAGGPDTQYF. The DNA for the CDR3 is TGTGCCAGCAGCGAACTAGCGGGGGGGCCAGATACGCAGTATTTT.

This chain uses TRBV2 with TRBJ2-5; 7 nucleotides agree with TRBD2. Trimming removed 1 base from V and 1 base from J; junction bases left unmatched: 3. CDR1 and CDR2 from the germline V gene are SNHLY and FYNNEI. The CDR3 runs 15 residues. CDR3 region: CASSEGEGSQETQYF. CDR3 DNA: TGTGCCAGCAGTGAAGGGGAGGGGTCCCAAGAGACCCAGTACTTC.

There are a few counts of this clone. J is TRBJ2-1 and V is TRBV5-8; no reliable D call. This CDR3 is built from 13 residues. The germline V gene has CDR1 SGHTS and CDR2 YDEGEE. V was shortened by 7 bases and J by 5 bases, with 13 bases between the two germline ends. The DNA for the CDR3 is TGTGCCAGCGGTTTAATAGCCCACAATGAGCAGTTCTTC. Protein sequence: CASGLIAHNEQFF.

The V call is TRBV28, the J call TRBJ2-7; a possible D gene is TRBD1 (5 bases). Germline loops: CDR1 MDHEN, CDR2 SYDVKM. Between the trimmed V and J ends, which lost 1 base and 5 bases, there was a span of 12 bases. The CDR3 has 14 amino acids. The CDR3 protein is CASSLLGARHEQYV. The CDR3 coding sequence is TGTGCCAGCAGTTTATTAGGGGCCAGACACGAGCAGTACGTC.

The chain has TRBV6-1 and TRBJ2-5; D remains ambiguous. Trimming took 7 bases from V and 2 from J, leaving 5 bases between them. The CDR3 totals 11 residues. The germline gives CDR1 MNHNS, CDR2 SASEGT. This CDR3 reads CASTLQETQYF. CDR3 coding DNA: TGTGCCAGCACCCTTCAAGAGACCCAGTACTTC.

The chain combines TRBV5-4 with TRBJ2-7; 11 bases are a match to TRBD2. V lost 2 bases and J lost 4; bases outside the gene matches: 2. Germline assignment: CDR1 SGHNT and CDR2 YYREEE (reference sequence). The CDR3 has 14 amino acids. The CDR3 DNA follows: TGTGCCAGCAGCTTTAGCGGGGGGGGTTACGAGCAGTACTTC. Translated: CASSFSGGGYEQYF.

The chain couples TRBV7-9 to TRBJ1-2, with TRBD1 matching 7 bases. V was pared by 1 base and J by 8 bases, with 7 bases of the junction left unmatched. In germline, CDR1 is SEHNR, CDR2 FQNEAQ (reference sequence). This CDR3 region has 14 residues. The CDR3 spells CASSLGSRGDGYTF. CDR3 DNA sequence: TGTGCCAGCAGCTTAGGGAGCAGGGGGGACGGCTACACCTTC.

This chain joins TRBV4-1 and TRBJ2-1, with a possible D match to TRBD1 (6 bases). The CDR3 runs 16 residues. In germline, CDR1 is MGHRA, CDR2 YSYEKL. V was clipped by 4 bases and J by 7 bases, with 20 bases between them. Here the CDR3 reads CASSRWTENPGNEQFF. The CDR3 DNA reads TGCGCCAGCAGCCGGTGGACAGAAAACCCGGGGAATGAGCAGTTCTTC.